These 26 T cell receptor beta chains came from one sample sequenced in a study of blood T cells in healthy people across ages. It was with a sample-barcoded 5' primer and a J-beta primer mix that a second PCR of about 6 to 12 cycles was run. Using its own MiXCR run on the 5' RACE reads, TCRdb lists one record per CDR3 protein. This table holds 1.5 million to 2 million distinct CDR3 sequences, about 39% found once. The sample comprised blood. These receptors all come from a human donor in good health.

This clonotype has a handful of counts. V gene TRBV7-3 combines with J gene TRBJ2-1, with D unresolved. The CDR3 extends over 13 amino acids. Germline CDR1 is SGHTA and CDR2 is FQGTGA. Between the trimmed V and J ends, which lost 5 bases and 5 bases, there was a span of 10 bases. This CDR3 reads CASSTYYHNEQFF. The CDR3 DNA is TGTGCCAGCAGCACCTACTACCACAATGAGCAGTTCTTC.

This clonotype was detected a few times. This chain connects TRBV29-1 to TRBJ1-2; no firm D call. The CDR3 loop spans 11 amino acids. Germline lookup yields CDR1 SQVTM and CDR2 ANQGSEA. Trimming cost V 4 bases and J 7 bases, with 10 bases left between them. The CDR3 DNA reads TGCAGCGTTGGTCAGGATGGTGGCTACACCTTC. This encodes CSVGQDGGYTF.

This clonotype was observed a handful of times. The gene calls are TRBV29-1 and TRBJ1-1; D not certain. This CDR3 region has 11 residues. V was cut by 8 bases and J by 2 bases, with 9 bases left in between. Per germline, CDR1 SQVTM and CDR2 ANQGSEA. The CDR3: CSLKLNTEAFF. CDR3 DNA: TGCAGCTTGAAACTAAACACTGAAGCTTTCTTT.

The J gene is TRBJ2-1, the V gene TRBV18; TRBD1 matches 9 bases. This CDR3 has 14 amino acids. In germline, CDR1 is KGHSH, CDR2 LQKENI. With 6 bases clipped from V and 7 bases from J, the junction kept 7 bases outside the gene matches. As DNA, the CDR3 is TGTGCCAGCTCTACGGAGACAGGGGGGAATGAGCAGTTCTTC. This translates into CASSTETGGNEQFF.

This clonotype was recorded a few times. The chain carries TRBV12-3 or TRBV12-4 and TRBJ2-1, with 13 bases identical to TRBD2. J was trimmed by 9 bases and V by 4 bases; bases with no gene match: 6. The CDR3 length is 15 residues. Here the CDR3 reads CASSWTSGGRGEQFF. The DNA of the CDR3 is TGTGCCAGCAGTTGGACTAGCGGGGGCCGGGGTGAGCAGTTCTTC.

The chain recombines TRBV6-1 with TRBJ2-1; the match to TRBD1 covers 10 bases. The J call may be faulty, since TRBJ2-7 better matches the DNA end. This CDR3 is built from 16 residues. Germline values: CDR1 MNHNS, CDR2 SASEGT. The CDR3 bases are TGTGCCAGCAGTGGACAGGGGGCAATTATATTCTATGAGCAGTACTTC. Amino acids: CASSGQGAIIFYEQYF.

This clonotype has more than one count but fewer than ten. The gene calls are TRBV7-2 and TRBJ1-6; D is undetermined. CDR1 and CDR2 from the germline V gene are SGHTA and FQGNSA. V was clipped by 1 base and J by 14 bases, with 9 bases between them. There are 12 residues in the CDR3. CDR3 nucleotide sequence: TGTGCCAGCAGCTTAGATCTAAGGGCCCTCCACTTT. Translated, it gives CASSLDLRALHF.

This chain links TRBV6-2 or TRBV6-3 with TRBJ2-5; perhaps TRBD2 as D (6 bases). Trimming pared 2 bases from V and 11 bases from J, leaving 15 bases between. The CDR3 covers 13 residues. Germline CDR1 is MNHEY and CDR2 is SVGEGT. The CDR3 nucleotides read TGTGCCAGCAGTTACGGTGGGGGGAATGAGCAGTACTTC. Translation gives CASSYGGGNEQYF.

This clonotype occurred a few times. The chain joins TRBV5-1 to TRBJ2-7; tentatively, D is TRBD2 (5 bases). There are 13 residues in the CDR3. Germline CDR1 is SGHRS and CDR2 is YFSETQ. With 5 bases removed from V and 1 base from J, the gap between germline ends came to 10 bases. The CDR3, as DNA: TGCGCCAGCAGTCGCAGGACTTCCTACGAGCAGTACTTC. Its translation: CASSRRTSYEQYF.

This clonotype appeared a few times. The chain joins TRBV4-1 to TRBJ2-7; a possible D gene is TRBD1 (6 bases). V gave up 3 bases and J gave up 7 bases, with 22 bases separating them. The germline CDR1 and CDR2 sequences are MGHRA and YSYEKL. This CDR3 has 16 residues. The CDR3 region has the DNA TGCGCCAGCAGCCAGGCATCAGGGGCCTTATTTGGGGAGCAGTACTTC. Residues: CASSQASGALFGEQYF.

The J gene is TRBJ2-7, the V gene TRBV15; maybe TRBD1 (5 bases). Trimming cost V 8 bases and J 3 bases, with 14 bases left between them. Germline CDR1 LNHNV, CDR2 YYDKDF (reference sequence). The CDR3 spans 13 residues. In nucleotides, the CDR3 is TGTGCCACCGGTTCGACAGTAGACTACGAGCAGTACTTC. It specifies CATGSTVDYEQYF.

The V and J genes are TRBV5-1 and TRBJ1-1; tentative D call: TRBD1 (5 bases). CDR3 size: 15 residues. With 4 bases removed from V and 3 bases from J, the gap between germline ends came to 16 bases. Germline CDR1 is SGHRS and CDR2 is YFSETQ. The DNA for the CDR3 is TGCGCCAGCAGCCAAAACGCAGGGCCCTACACTGAAGCTTTCTTT. It yields the protein CASSQNAGPYTEAFF. The variable domain in full, with the rest retrieved from reference TRBV5-1 and TRBJ1-1, is KAGVTQTPRYLIKTRGQQVTLSCSPISGHRSVSWYQQTPGQGLQFLFEYFSETQRNKGNFPGRFSGRQFSNSRSEMNVSTLELGDSALYLCASSQNAGPYTEAFFGQGTRLTVV.

In the case of this clonotype: A read error may account for a junction end that differs from germline. V is TRBV6-2 or TRBV6-3 and J is TRBJ2-3; D is unresolved. The germline gives CDR1 MNHEY, CDR2 SVGEGT. The CDR3 sequence is 14 residues long. DNA for the CDR3: TGTGCCTGCAGTTACTCGAATCCCACAGATACGCAGTATTTT. It codes for CACSYSNPTDTQYF.

This clonotype has at least ten counts. DNA for the CDR3: TGTGCCAGCAGCTCACTCGTGGGGGAGACCCAGTACTTC. It codes for CASSSLVGETQYF. J is TRBJ2-5 and V is TRBV7-8; no clear D gene. The CDR3 spans 13 residues. Trimming removed 4 bases at V and 5 bases at J, with 11 bases between. Germline assignment: CDR1 SGHVS and CDR2 FQNEAQ.

The chain links TRBV3-1 to TRBJ1-1, with 9 bases that match TRBD1. The CDR3 runs to 16 residues. Germline assignment: CDR1 LGHDT and CDR2 YNNKEL (reference sequence). V was pared by 4 bases and J by 6 bases, with 12 bases of the junction left unmatched. CDR3 in DNA: TGTGCCAGCAGCCCTGGGACAGGGAGGCATTTAGCTGAAGCTTTCTTT. This gives the protein CASSPGTGRHLAEAFF.

V and J are TRBV2 and TRBJ2-3, with TRBD2 identical over 10 bases. The CDR3 runs to 15 residues. V lost 4 bases to trimming and J lost 2 bases; unmatched junction nucleotides: 3. The germline V gene has CDR1 SNHLY and CDR2 FYNNEI. DNA for the CDR3: TGTGCCAGCAGTGGTAGCGGGGGGTTCACAGATACGCAGTATTTT. Its translation: CASSGSGGFTDTQYF.

This clonotype has only a few counts. CDR3 sequence reads: CASSVSDGSSYEQYF. The CDR3 nucleotides are TGTGCCAGCAGCGTATCGGACGGTAGCTCCTACGAGCAGTACTTC. V gene TRBV9 combines with J gene TRBJ2-7, with D unresolved. Germline V gene lookup returns CDR1 SGDLS and CDR2 YYNGEE. This CDR3 has 15 residues. V lost 1 base and J 0 bases, leaving 11 bases between the germline ends. Full variable domain (missing parts from reference TRBV9 and TRBJ2-7): DSGVTQTPKHLITATGQRVTLRCSPRSGDLSVYWYQQSLDQGLQFLIQYYNGEERAKGNILERFSAQQFPDLHSELNLSSLELGDSALYFCASSVSDGSSYEQYFGPGTRLTVT.

The sample holds a few counts of this clonotype. The chain employs TRBV6-5 and TRBJ2-1; D may correspond to TRBD1 or TRBD2 (5 bases each). The CDR3 spans 12 residues. Per germline, CDR1 MNHEY and CDR2 SVGAGI. V lost 2 bases and J 13 bases, leaving 12 bases between the germline ends. This CDR3 is CASSYGLGDQFF. CDR3 nucleotides: TGTGCCAGCAGTTACGGGTTGGGGGACCAGTTCTTC.

There are a few counts of this clonotype. This chain joins TRBV5-8 and TRBJ2-3; TRBD2 aligns across 12 bases. Germline V gives CDR1 SGHTS, CDR2 YDEGEE. V shed 0 bases and J 2 bases; nucleotides not matched to a gene: 7. The CDR3 runs 18 residues. CDR3 bases: TGTGCCAGCAGCTTGGGGACTAGCGGGGATACTAACACAGATACGCAGTATTTT. This codes for CASSLGTSGDTNTDTQYF.

This clonotype has a handful of counts. The rearrangement links TRBV28 to TRBJ1-1, with no clear D. Trimming stripped 3 bases from V and 1 base from J, with 6 bases between. The germline CDR1 and CDR2 sequences are MDHEN and SYDVKM. The CDR3 length is 13 residues. For the CDR3, the DNA is TGTGCCAGCAGTTTTACCTCGAACACTGAAGCTTTCTTT. Encoded protein: CASSFTSNTEAFF.

The sample holds a few counts of this clonotype. V usage is TRBV7-2 and J usage is TRBJ1-6, with D hard to call. Looked up from germline, CDR1 is SGHTA and CDR2 is FQGNSA. There are 14 residues in the CDR3. Trimming removed 2 bases at V and 5 bases at J, with 7 bases between. The CDR3 loop reads CASSLFPDNSPLHF. The CDR3 coding sequence is TGTGCCAGCAGCTTATTCCCAGATAATTCACCCCTCCACTTT. Full variable domain (rest looked up from reference TRBV7-2 and TRBJ1-6): GAGVSQSPSNKVTEKGKDVELRCDPISGHTALYWYRQSLGQGLEFLIYFQGNSAPDKSGLPSDRFSAERTGGSVSTLTIQRTQQEDSAVYLCASSLFPDNSPLHFGNGTRLTVT.

This clonotype was seen a few times. This chain connects TRBV5-1 to TRBJ2-1; maybe TRBD1 (6 bases). V was shortened by 0 bases and J by 0 bases, with 10 bases between the two germline ends. The CDR3 length is 16 residues. The germline gives CDR1 SGHRS, CDR2 YFSETQ. The CDR3 coding sequence is TGCGCCAGCAGCTTGGATGGGGACACCTCCTACAATGAGCAGTTCTTC. It yields the protein CASSLDGDTSYNEQFF.

V gene TRBV5-5 combines with J gene TRBJ1-4; D is perhaps TRBD1 (5 bases). The CDR3 runs to 15 residues. V was pared by 3 bases and J by 2 bases, with 11 bases between. Germline V gene data show CDR1 as SGHKS and CDR2 as YYEKEE (reference sequence). DNA for the CDR3: TGTGCCAGCAGCTCCCGACAGTTGACTAATGAAAAACTGTTTTTT. It yields the protein CASSSRQLTNEKLFF.

The chain uses TRBV12-3 or TRBV12-4 and TRBJ1-5, with D maybe TRBD1 (5 bases). CDR3 size: 16 residues. V shed 3 bases and J shed 0 bases, with 12 bases lying between them. The CDR3 bases are TGTGCCAGCAGTTTTGGGGGACCTTATAGCAATCAGCCCCAGCATTTT. Amino acid sequence: CASSFGGPYSNQPQHF.

This clonotype was counted many times. V usage is TRBV5-1 and J usage is TRBJ1-1; weak D call: TRBD1 (5 bases). Trimming pared 1 base from V and 2 bases from J, leaving 9 bases between. Germline V CDR1 and CDR2: SGHRS, YFSETQ. The CDR3 consists of 14 residues. In DNA form, the CDR3 reads TGCGCCAGCAGCTTGACAGGCCCAAACACTGAAGCTTTCTTT. This sequence encodes CASSLTGPNTEAFF.

This chain uses TRBV9 with TRBJ1-6; 8 positions agree with TRBD1. The CDR3 totals 15 residues. Germline V CDR1 and CDR2: SGDLS, YYNGEE. The junction had 9 bases not matched to a gene; V was cut back by 3 bases and J by 10 bases. DNA of the CDR3: TGTGCCAGCAGCGCCCTGACAGGGGCATGGTCACCCCTCCACTTT. Translating gives CASSALTGAWSPLHF.